This T cell receptor (beta chain) was recovered during a study of cytomegalovirus exposure and HLA in healthy donors. Whole-study context: The 120 validation repertoires used the same platform as the approximately 670 first-cohort repertoires (as reported by a later analysis). Study-level findings and limits: The authors enumerated over 150 TCR beta chains as linked to cytomegalovirus. Three of the chains that were CMV-associated were confirmed in vitro to be specific for CMV antigens. Many donors carried some public TCRs, although rarity characterized most TCR sequences.

The V segment lost 1 base and the J segment 3 bases; nucleotides outside the gene matches: 5. The CDR3 extends over 16 amino acids. Germline values: CDR1 LGHNA, CDR2 YSLEER. As to this clone: Antigen: not known.

Sequenced by immunoSEQ multiplex PCR; TCRdb stores in-frame clones only, minus some. The table shows 350,000 or so clones, with roughly 90% occurring only once. Specimen: PBMCs. The V call is TRBV4-3, the J call TRBJ2-2, with TRBD2 matching 7 bases. This sequence was found in a woman aged 18-29 years in good health and CMV-seronegative. The CDR3 DNA follows: TGCGCCAGCAGCCAAGGGCTAGCGGAATACACCGGGGAGCTGTTTTTT. It encodes CASSQGLAEYTGELFF.